The present entry profiles one T cell receptor (beta chain) with its context. Its matching antigen is unknown. Given the absence of the conserved phenylalanine or tryptophan at the CDR3 end, a read error is likely. This sample is part of a study of T cell repertoires in cytomegalovirus infection. Study context: It can be stated that public TCR beta signatures indicated CMV infection as well as a matching HLA type. Overall study findings and caveats: Clonotypes of TCR beta that were HLA-C-restricted and CMV-specific dominated the ex vivo response.

TCRdb used MiXCR to reprocess the reads, holding one entry per CDR3 protein. The sample yields almost 500,000 distinct CDR3 sequences, around 11% seen once. There are 16 residues in the CDR3. Looked up from germline, CDR1 is MDHEN and CDR2 is SYDVKM. V was shortened by 2 bases and J by 2 bases, with 14 bases between the two germline ends. This clonotype was obtained from a human donor in good health (CMV status not recorded). Some clones in this sample may be carry-over from other donors' samples. Sequenced material: PBMCs. The genes are TRBV28 and TRBJ2-3, with D tentatively TRBD1 or TRBD2 (5 bases each). CDR3 bases: TGTGCCAGCAGTTTACCCAATGGGGGTTACACAGATACGCAGTATTTA. Its translation is CASSLPNGGYTDTQYL.